The 11 T cell receptor beta chains presented below share a single source sample, sequenced in a study of cytomegalovirus exposure and HLA in healthy donors (dated by TCRdb to the late 2010s). Library preparation was by the immunoSEQ multiplex PCR assay. For the multiplex PCR, a mixture combining 60 forward primers for TCR Vbeta segments and 13 reverse primers for TCR Jbeta segments was used. TCRdb obtained this table from immuneACCESS and retained in-frame rearrangements with V and J assigned. These tables miss some clones; where compared with another copy, unresolved V genes account for less than half of the shortfall, and the remainder is unexplained. This sample comprises some 160,000 clones, 60% to 80% of them detected only once. The ten most abundant clones make up 1.5% to 2% of the sample. The sample taken for sequencing was PBMCs. These receptor sequences come from a woman in her twenties or thirties in good health and CMV-seronegative.

V gene TRBV10-1 combines with J gene TRBJ2-3; D gene unclear. Germline CDR1 reads WNHNN; CDR2 reads SYGVQD (reference sequence). V was pared by 0 bases and J by 0 bases, with 7 bases between. The CDR3 spans 15 residues. In DNA, the CDR3 is TGCGCCAGCAGTGAGTCCAAATTTAGCACAGATACGCAGTATTTT. Translated, it gives CASSESKFSTDTQYF.

The genes are TRBV7-3 and TRBJ1-1; D perhaps matches TRBD1 (6 bases). V was pared by 5 bases and J by 4 bases, with 11 bases between. This CDR3 region has 13 residues. Germline-derived CDR1 and CDR2 are SGHTA and FQGTGA. For the CDR3, the DNA is TGTGCCAGCAGCATCGACAGGAGCACTGAAGCTTTCTTT. Its translation is CASSIDRSTEAFF.

The chain couples TRBV2 to TRBJ1-5, with unresolved D. V was clipped by 6 bases and J by 0 bases, with 9 bases between them. Looked up from germline, CDR1 is SNHLY and CDR2 is FYNNEI. This CDR3 spans 14 amino acids. The CDR3 sequence: CASSSLYSNQPQHF. The CDR3 region has the DNA TGTGCCAGCAGCTCACTGTATAGCAATCAGCCCCAGCATTTT.

This chain connects TRBV29-1 to TRBJ1-1, with TRBD1 matching over 7 bases. Germline CDR1 SQVTM, CDR2 ANQGSEA. J was trimmed by 1 base and V by 4 bases; bases with no gene match: 6. This CDR3 is built from 14 residues. The CDR3 nucleotides are TGCAGCGTTGGGCGGGACAGATCGAACACTGAAGCTTTCTTT. Protein sequence: CSVGRDRSNTEAFF.

This chain uses TRBV5-5 with TRBJ1-6, with D possibly matching TRBD1 (5 bases). The V gene lost 4 bases and the J gene lost 8 bases, with 16 bases spanning the gap. The CDR3 totals 15 residues. Germline V gene data show CDR1 as SGHKS and CDR2 as YYEKEE (reference sequence). CDR3 sequence (DNA): TGTGCCAGCAGCCGGAGTGGACAAAGGGATTCACCCCTCCACTTT. It translates to CASSRSGQRDSPLHF. Filled out from reference TRBV5-5 and TRBJ1-6, the complete variable domain reads DAGVTQSPTHLIKTRGQQVTLRCSPISGHKSVSWYQQVLGQGPQFIFQYYEKEERGRGNFPDRFSARQFPNYSSELNVNALLLGDSALYLCASSRSGQRDSPLHFGNGTRLTVT.

The V and J genes are TRBV30 and TRBJ1-3; D is possibly TRBD1 (5 bases). The CDR3 length is 14 residues. The germline CDR1 and CDR2 sequences are GTSNPN and SVGIG (reference sequence). V lost 5 bases and J lost 2, with 13 bases in between. This chain's CDR3 is CAWSIGGTGNTIYF. In DNA form, the CDR3 reads TGTGCCTGGTCCATCGGGGGAACTGGAAACACCATATATTTT.

The J gene is TRBJ2-7, the V gene TRBV2; D unclear. Germline V gene sequence: CDR1 SNHLY, CDR2 FYNNEI. V was pared by 4 bases and J by 0 bases, with 10 bases between. The CDR3 has 14 amino acids. For the CDR3, the DNA is TGTGCCAGCAGTGTATCGGTGAGCTCCTACGAGCAGTACTTC. Protein: CASSVSVSSYEQYF. Using reference TRBV2 and TRBJ2-7 for the parts outside the CDR3, the full variable domain is EPEVTQTPSHQVTQMGQEVILRCVPISNHLYFYWYRQILGQKVEFLVSFYNNEISEKSEIFDDQFSVERPDGSNFTLKIRSTKLEDSAMYFCASSVSVSSYEQYFGPGTRLTVT.

The chain employs TRBV18 and TRBJ1-1, with D tentatively TRBD1 (6 bases). CDR1 and CDR2 (germline): KGHSH, LQKENI. Between the trimmed V and J ends, which lost 6 bases and 1 base, there was a span of 12 bases. The CDR3 consists of 14 residues. The DNA for the CDR3 is TGTGCCAGCTCTCCGGCGACAGGGAACACTGAAGCTTTCTTT. This encodes CASSPATGNTEAFF.

This clone was seen only once. The chain employs TRBV5-1 and TRBJ1-1, with D possibly being TRBD1 (6 bases). V lost 2 bases and J lost 11, with 13 bases in between. This CDR3 is built from 12 residues. Per germline, CDR1 SGHRS and CDR2 YFSETQ. The CDR3 spells CASSFDQGKAFF. The CDR3 DNA is TGCGCCAGCAGCTTTGACCAGGGGAAGGCTTTCTTT.

This clone was counted a single time. The V call is TRBV19, the J call TRBJ2-1; D perhaps matches TRBD2 (5 bases). Germline V gene sequence: CDR1 LNHDA, CDR2 SQIVND (reference sequence). CDR3 length: 16 amino acids. Trimming stripped 3 bases from V and 6 bases from J, with 18 bases between. The CDR3 DNA reads as TGTGCCAGTAGTATGCTAAGGGTCGGGGTTGGCAATGAGCAGTTCTTC. This translates into CASSMLRVGVGNEQFF.

The rearrangement joins TRBV5-1 to TRBJ1-2; TRBD1 might be the D (5 bases). Trimming removed 0 bases at V and 5 bases at J, with 5 bases between. This CDR3 is built from 12 residues. CDR1 SGHRS and CDR2 YFSETQ come from the germline V gene. The DNA for the CDR3 is TGCGCCAGCAGCTTGGAGGGGTATGGCTACACCTTC. Translation gives CASSLEGYGYTF.